The rows below give T cell receptor beta chains drawn from one sample of a study of identical twins. TCRdb re-derived calls from the 5' RACE reads in MiXCR, one entry per CDR3 protein. The sample includes 450,000 or so distinct CDR3 sequences, 20% to 25% of them seen just once. The data also belong to a second study, concerning T cells expressing NK-cell markers.

The sequencing input was CD4+ T cells sorted from blood. These receptors all come from a woman under 30 in good health. CDR3s include the opening cysteine and the closing phenylalanine or tryptophan. D genes are given only for firm matches. Expanded clones are given a class, and other clones once, few, many or no size at all.

v_call	clone_size	j_call	d_call	cdr3_nt	cdr3_aa
TRBV6-4	.	TRBJ2-1	.	TGTGCCAGCAGTCCAACGGGGGCTTACAATGAGCAGTTCTTC	CASSPTGAYNEQFF
TRBV7-9	.	TRBJ2-5	TRBD1	TGTGCCAGCAGCCAGGGACAGGCATGGGAGACCCAGTACTTC	CASSQGQAWETQYF
TRBV10-3	few	TRBJ2-1	TRBD2	TGTGCCATCAGTGAGTCGACTAGCGGGGGGGCATCCTACAATGAGCAGTTCTTC	CAISESTSGGASYNEQFF
TRBV5-1	many	TRBJ2-2	.	TGCGCCAGCAGGGGACTGACAGGGAGCACCGGGGAGCTGTTTTTT	CASRGLTGSTGELFF
TRBV9	.	TRBJ2-1	.	TGTGCCAGCACTCGGGACATAGGATACAATGAGCAGTTCTTC	CASTRDIGYNEQFF
TRBV9	.	TRBJ2-7	.	TGTGCCAGCAGCGTAGACAGACCGATCTCCTACGAGCAGTACTTC	CASSVDRPISYEQYF
TRBV4-1	few	TRBJ1-1	TRBD1	TGCGCCAGCAGCCTTAAAGGGACAGCGATGAACACTGAAGCTTTCTTT	CASSLKGTAMNTEAFF
TRBV4-2	few	TRBJ2-1	.	TGTGCCAGCAGCCAGACAGAGAACTCCTACAATGAGCAGTTCTTC	CASSQTENSYNEQFF
TRBV29-1	few	TRBJ1-2	.	TGCAGCGTTTTCGACACAACTAACTATGGCTACACCTTC	CSVFDTTNYGYTF
TRBV4-1	.	TRBJ2-3	TRBD2	TGCGCCAGCAGCCAAGATTGGGCTAGCGGGAGTATGAGGACAGATACGCAGTATTTT	CASSQDWASGSMRTDTQYF
TRBV3-1	.	TRBJ2-3	TRBD1	TGTGCCAGCAGCCAAGTGGGACAGGGGGCGTCAGATACGCAGTATTTT	CASSQVGQGASDTQYF
TRBV20-1	few	TRBJ2-3	.	TGCAGTGCTCAGACTAGCACAGATACGCAGTATTTT	CSAQTSTDTQYF
TRBV20-1	few	TRBJ2-2	.	TGCAGTGCTAGTTGGCGGGGGAACACCGGGGAGCTGTTTTTT	CSASWRGNTGELFF
TRBV4-3	few	TRBJ2-1	.	TGCGCCAGCAGCCAGGGCCGACTAGTGGGGCAGTTCTTC	CASSQGRLVGQFF
TRBV6-5	.	TRBJ2-5	.	TGTGCCAGCAGTTACCCCTTGGAGACCCAGTACTTC	CASSYPLETQYF
TRBV12-3/TRBV12-4	few	TRBJ1-2	.	TGTGCCAGCAGACCTCAGGGGATGGCCTATGGCTACACCTTC	CASRPQGMAYGYTF
TRBV6-5	.	TRBJ1-2	.	TGTGCCAGCAGGCCAACGATGGGTGGCTACACCTTC	CASRPTMGGYTF
TRBV20-1	.	TRBJ2-1	TRBD1	TGCAGTGCTACACCGGGACAGGGTTCCCTGGGTGAGCAGTTCTTC	CSATPGQGSLGEQFF
TRBV7-2	.	TRBJ2-2	.	TGTGCCAGCAGCCGCCGGGTCTCTTTAAACACCGGGGAGCTGTTTTTT	CASSRRVSLNTGELFF
TRBV10-3	few	TRBJ2-1	TRBD2	TGTGCCATCAAGATTGGGGGAGGGCCGAATGAGCAGTTCTTC	CAIKIGGGPNEQFF
TRBV29-1	.	TRBJ1-1	.	TGCAGCGTTCGTGCTAACACTGAAGCTTTCTTT	CSVRANTEAFF
TRBV24-1	many	TRBJ2-3	.	TGTGCCACCAGTGAAGCTAGCACAGATACGCAGTATTTT	CATSEASTDTQYF
TRBV6-1	.	TRBJ2-5	.	TGTGCCAGCACCACCGGGACGCCGCCCGAGACCCAGTACTTC	CASTTGTPPETQYF
TRBV20-1	.	TRBJ2-3	TRBD2	TGCAGTGCTAGACTAGCGGGAATACGAGATACGCAGTATTTT	CSARLAGIRDTQYF
TRBV4-3	few	TRBJ2-3	TRBD2	TGCGCCAGCAGCCTCCAACTAGCGGGCGACACAGATACGCAGTATTTT	CASSLQLAGDTDTQYF
TRBV5-1	few	TRBJ2-7	.	TGCGCCAGCAGCCCCGGACCAACCTACGAGCAGTACTTC	CASSPGPTYEQYF
TRBV6-5	few	TRBJ2-7	TRBD2	TGTGCCAGCAGTTATCGAGCGGGGGGAACCTACGAGCAGTACTTC	CASSYRAGGTYEQYF
TRBV7-3	.	TRBJ2-7	.	TGTGCCAGCAGACCCGGACTCCTGGTGGGGTACGAGCAGTACTTC	CASRPGLLVGYEQYF